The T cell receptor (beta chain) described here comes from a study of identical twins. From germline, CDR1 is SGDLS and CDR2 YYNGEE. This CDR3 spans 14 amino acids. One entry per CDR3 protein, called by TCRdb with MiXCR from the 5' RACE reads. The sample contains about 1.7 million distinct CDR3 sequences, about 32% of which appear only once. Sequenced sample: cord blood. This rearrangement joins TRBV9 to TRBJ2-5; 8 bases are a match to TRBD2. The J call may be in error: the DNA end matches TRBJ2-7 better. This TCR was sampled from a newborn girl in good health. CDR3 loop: CASSVEAGVDEQYF. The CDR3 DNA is TGTGCCAGCAGCGTAGAAGCGGGAGTGGACGAGCAGTACTTC.